This entry lists 27 T cell receptor beta chains sequenced from one sample in a study of stem cell transplantation in POMP-related autoinflammatory disease. Profiled with immunoSEQ multiplex PCR; TCRdb holds only in-frame clones, not every one. Here the sample spans thousands of clones, 80% to 90% being singletons. The sequencing used CD8+ T cells from PBMCs, collected after stem cell transplantation. The source of these receptors is a human patient with POMP-related autoinflammation and immune dysregulation (PRAID). The T cells may partly be graft donor cells.

CDR3 amino acids: CASSQVTGVNEKLFF. The CDR3 DNA is TGTGCCAGCAGCCAAGTTACGGGAGTTAATGAAAAACTGTTTTTT. The rearrangement uses TRBV14 and TRBJ1-4; no clear D. The V end was cut by 1 base, the J end by 4 bases, with 10 bases between. Germline CDR1 is SGHDN and CDR2 is FVKESK. The CDR3 has 15 residues.

The V call is TRBV10-3, the J call TRBJ2-1; D is perhaps TRBD2 (5 bases). The CDR3 sequence is 15 residues long. V dropped 0 bases and J dropped 4 bases, with 10 bases sitting between them. The germline gives CDR1 ENHRY, CDR2 SYGVKD. CDR3 in DNA: TGTGCCATCAGTGAGTCTGAGCGGAGATACAATGAGCAGTTCTTC. Translated: CAISESERRYNEQFF.

The V gene is TRBV28, the J gene TRBJ2-7; 8 bases align to TRBD2. Germline V gives CDR1 MDHEN, CDR2 SYDVKM. Losses at the gene ends were 6 bases for V and 3 bases for J; bases not matched to a gene: 4. The CDR3 covers 13 residues. The DNA of the CDR3 is TGTGCCAGCAGAAGACGGGAGGGCTACGAGCAGTACTTC. It specifies CASRRREGYEQYF.

The V call is TRBV28, the J call TRBJ1-5; D gene ambiguous. Trimming shortened V by 3 bases and J by 0 bases, and 6 bases separated the two germline ends. The CDR3 sequence is 14 residues long. Germline values: CDR1 MDHEN, CDR2 SYDVKM. CDR3 sequence reads: CASSLGFSNQPQHF. CDR3 DNA sequence: TGTGCCAGCAGTTTGGGGTTTAGCAATCAGCCCCAGCATTTT.

This chain connects TRBV5-1 to TRBJ2-1; D uncertain. Germline V lookup: CDR1 SGHRS, CDR2 YFSETQ. The CDR3 runs 11 residues. V was shortened by 6 bases and J by 8 bases, with 9 bases between the two germline ends. The CDR3 sequence: CASTGFHEQFF. CDR3 coding DNA: TGCGCCAGCACCGGGTTCCATGAGCAGTTCTTC. Drawing the rest from reference TRBV5-1 and TRBJ2-1, the complete variable domain is KAGVTQTPRYLIKTRGQQVTLSCSPISGHRSVSWYQQTPGQGLQFLFEYFSETQRNKGNFPGRFSGRQFSNSRSEMNVSTLELGDSALYLCASTGFHEQFFGPGTRLTVL.

The genes are TRBV4-2 and TRBJ2-2; D gene ambiguous. Trimming stripped 1 base from V and 5 bases from J, with 8 bases between. CDR1 is LGHNA and CDR2 is YNFKEQ in the germline V gene. The CDR3 is 14 amino acids. CDR3 DNA: TGTGCCAGCAGCCAAGGGCTGTTTACCGGGGAGCTGTTTTTT. Its translation is CASSQGLFTGELFF.

CDR3 bases: TGTGCCAGTAGTATCGAGGTAGCGGGAGCTCAGTATACGCAGTATTTT. This sequence encodes CASSIEVAGAQYTQYF. The V and J genes are TRBV19 and TRBJ2-3; 9 bases line up with TRBD2. V gave up 3 bases and J gave up 7 bases; unmatched junction bases: 11. The CDR3 covers 16 residues. Germline values: CDR1 LNHDA, CDR2 SQIVND (reference sequence).

This chain links TRBV7-8 with TRBJ1-3; D not certain. Germline-derived CDR1 and CDR2 are SGHVS and FQNEAQ. The V and J ends lost 1 base and 0 bases respectively, with 7 bases between them. The CDR3 consists of 15 residues. The CDR3 region is CASSLGTSSGNTIYF. The CDR3 DNA is TGTGCCAGCAGCTTAGGAACAAGCTCTGGAAACACCATATATTTT.

The chain carries TRBV19 and TRBJ1-1; 11 nucleotides line up with TRBD1. The CDR3 has 14 residues. The V gene's germline CDR1 is LNHDA and CDR2 SQIVND (reference sequence). Unmatched junction bases numbered 5, after V lost 4 bases and J lost 7 bases. The CDR3 nucleotides are TGTGCCAGTAGTACGCCGGGACAGGGGGATGAAGCTTTCTTT. Amino acids: CASSTPGQGDEAFF.

This clone showed up just once. The V and J genes are TRBV14 and TRBJ1-1, with D uncertain. This CDR3 has 12 amino acids. Per the germline V gene, CDR1 is SGHDN and CDR2 is FVKESK. V lost 4 bases and J 4 bases, leaving 7 bases between the germline ends. CDR3 region: CASSRLGTEAFF. The DNA for the CDR3 is TGTGCCAGCAGCCGACTTGGCACTGAAGCTTTCTTT.

This clone was recorded once. This rearrangement joins TRBV2 to TRBJ1-3; D possibly corresponds to TRBD1 (6 bases). Germline V gene lookup returns CDR1 SNHLY and CDR2 FYNNEI. Trimming pared 6 bases from V and 0 bases from J, leaving 12 bases between. The CDR3 runs 15 residues. The CDR3 sequence: CASRQGPSSGNTIYF. For the CDR3, the DNA is TGTGCCAGCAGACAGGGACCCTCCTCTGGAAACACCATATATTTT. The whole variable domain, filled in from reference TRBV2 and TRBJ1-3, reads EPEVTQTPSHQVTQMGQEVILRCVPISNHLYFYWYRQILGQKVEFLVSFYNNEISEKSEIFDDQFSVERPDGSNFTLKIRSTKLEDSAMYFCASRQGPSSGNTIYFGEGSWLTVV.

This chain joins TRBV6-5 and TRBJ2-7, with a weak D call TRBD1 (6 bases). Germline lookup yields CDR1 MNHEY and CDR2 SVGAGI. The CDR3 runs to 13 residues. V lost 5 bases and J 0 bases, leaving 8 bases between the germline ends. The CDR3 region is CASSQDSSYEQYF. The DNA for the CDR3 is TGTGCCAGCAGTCAGGACAGCTCCTACGAGCAGTACTTC.

The chain has TRBV4-2 and TRBJ2-2, with a weak D call TRBD2 (5 bases). V lost 2 bases to trimming and J lost 1 base, with 23 bases between them. CDR1 and CDR2 (germline): LGHNA, YNFKEQ. The CDR3 extends over 20 amino acids. The CDR3 here is CASSQWDKRSSNRNTGELFF. The DNA for the CDR3 is TGTGCCAGCAGCCAATGGGATAAGCGGAGCAGTAATCGGAACACCGGGGAGCTGTTTTTT.

This clone has more than one count but fewer than ten. This chain connects TRBV27 to TRBJ1-5, with TRBD1 matching 7 bases. J gave up 6 bases and V 5 bases, and 7 bases lay outside the gene matches. CDR1 and CDR2 (germline): MNHEY, SMNVEV (reference sequence). This CDR3 region has 14 residues. As DNA, the CDR3 is TGTGCCAGCAGTCTGACAGGGAGCGGTCAGCCCCAGCATTTT. This translates into CASSLTGSGQPQHF.

The chain uses TRBV5-8 and TRBJ2-7, with D perhaps TRBD1 or TRBD2 (5 bases each). The germline gives CDR1 SGHTS, CDR2 YDEGEE. This CDR3 is 12 amino acids long. Trimming left V 0 bases short and J 6 bases short, with 7 bases between. The CDR3 reads CASSLGGVEQYV. Written as DNA, the CDR3 is TGTGCCAGCAGCTTGGGAGGGGTCGAGCAGTACGTC.

The V gene is TRBV4-1, the J gene TRBJ1-4, with D maybe TRBD1 (6 bases). Germline V gives CDR1 MGHRA, CDR2 YSYEKL. V was shortened by 1 base and J by 3 bases, with 12 bases between the two germline ends. The CDR3 is made up of 16 amino acids. The CDR3 reads CASSQASRGPNEKLFF. CDR3 coding DNA: TGCGCCAGCAGCCAAGCGTCCAGGGGCCCTAATGAAAAACTGTTTTTT.

The V call is TRBV19, the J call TRBJ2-5; TRBD2 might be the D (7 bases). CDR3 length: 14 residues. From germline, CDR1 is LNHDA and CDR2 SQIVND (reference sequence). V was clipped by 3 bases and J by 1 base, with 9 bases between them. The CDR3 loop reads CASSMGGAQETQYF. Written as DNA, the CDR3 is TGTGCCAGTAGTATGGGGGGGGCCCAAGAGACCCAGTACTTC.

The chain carries TRBV5-6 and TRBJ2-1; tentatively, D is TRBD2 (6 bases). Germline loops: CDR1 SGHDT, CDR2 YYEEEE. Trimming removed 4 bases at V and 3 bases at J, with 8 bases between. This CDR3 is built from 13 residues. The CDR3 is CASSPGGYNEQFF. The CDR3 DNA reads as TGTGCCAGCAGCCCCGGGGGCTACAATGAGCAGTTCTTC.

The chain is built from TRBV4-1 and TRBJ2-3, with a possible D match to TRBD2 (5 bases). V shed 7 bases and J shed 0 bases, with 11 bases lying between them. Germline V CDR1 and CDR2: MGHRA, YSYEKL. This CDR3 comprises 14 residues. CDR3 DNA: TGCGCCAGCAAGGGAGAACCTAGCACAGATACGCAGTATTTT. As protein: CASKGEPSTDTQYF.

V usage is TRBV28 and J usage is TRBJ2-7, with unresolved D. This CDR3 comprises 12 residues. Germline CDR1 and CDR2: MDHEN and SYDVKM. Trimming cost V 0 bases and J 6 bases, with 6 bases left between them. In DNA form, the CDR3 reads TGTGCCAGCAGTTTATGGGGTCTCGAGCAGTACTTC. Its protein is CASSLWGLEQYF.

This clone was observed a single time. This chain uses TRBV10-3 with TRBJ1-6; 9 nucleotides agree with TRBD1. Unmatched junction bases numbered 7, after V lost 10 bases and J lost 3 bases. The CDR3 is 15 residues long. Germline V gene lookup returns CDR1 ENHRY and CDR2 SYGVKD. The CDR3 coding sequence is TGTGCCACCACGACAGGGGGAGACTATAATTCACCCCTCCACTTT. Residues: CATTTGGDYNSPLHF.

This chain joins TRBV28 and TRBJ2-3; D gene uncertain. Germline CDR1 is MDHEN and CDR2 is SYDVKM. The CDR3 contains 14 residues. V was cut by 3 bases and J by 0 bases, with 7 bases left in between. CDR3 sequence: CASSFGASTDTQYF. For the CDR3, the DNA is TGTGCCAGCAGTTTTGGCGCTAGCACAGATACGCAGTATTTT.

The rearrangement joins TRBV27 to TRBJ1-5; maybe TRBD1 (5 bases). The germline gives CDR1 MNHEY, CDR2 SMNVEV (reference sequence). This CDR3 has 13 amino acids. V was clipped by 4 bases and J by 3 bases, with 7 bases between them. CDR3 protein: CASSWGPNQPQHF. The CDR3 DNA reads as TGTGCCAGCAGTTGGGGCCCCAATCAGCCCCAGCATTTT.

The rearrangement links TRBV7-9 to TRBJ2-1; TRBD1 or TRBD2 may be the D gene (5 bases each). The CDR3 runs 17 residues. Germline V CDR1 and CDR2: SEHNR, FQNEAQ (reference sequence). V lost 5 bases and J lost 4, with 21 bases in between. CDR3: CASSPRGATPKYNEQFF. Written as DNA, the CDR3 is TGTGCCAGCAGCCCGAGAGGGGCGACCCCGAAGTACAATGAGCAGTTCTTC. Full variable domain (rest looked up from reference TRBV7-9 and TRBJ2-1): DTGVSQNPRHKITKRGQNVTFRCDPISEHNRLYWYRQTLGQGPEFLTYFQNEAQLEKSRLLSDRFSAERPKGSFSTLEIQRTEQGDSAMYLCASSPRGATPKYNEQFFGPGTRLTVL.

The rearrangement joins TRBV27 to TRBJ2-2, with 8 nucleotides matching TRBD1. The CDR3 consists of 15 residues. Germline V CDR1 and CDR2: MNHEY, SMNVEV (reference sequence). The junction had 7 bases not matched to a gene; V was cut back by 6 bases and J by 4 bases. CDR3 in DNA: TGTGCCAGCAGCCGACAGGGGTGGGCCACCGGGGAGCTGTTTTTT. Its protein product is CASSRQGWATGELFF.

The V gene is TRBV28, the J gene TRBJ1-4; D remains ambiguous. V shed 5 bases and J shed 13 bases, with 14 bases lying between them. This CDR3 has 12 residues. Germline CDR1 reads MDHEN; CDR2 reads SYDVKM. The CDR3 sequence: CASSMLTAGLFF. The CDR3, as DNA: TGTGCCAGCAGTATGTTGACCGCGGGACTGTTTTTT.

This chain connects TRBV5-8 to TRBJ2-2; D is uncertain. Trimming cost V 2 bases and J 0 bases, with 5 bases left between them. In germline, CDR1 is SGHTS, CDR2 YDEGEE. This CDR3 spans 14 amino acids. CDR3 DNA sequence: TGTGCCAGCAGCTTCTACTCGAACACCGGGGAGCTGTTTTTT. Amino acids: CASSFYSNTGELFF.